Each of the 25 T cell receptor beta chains below was sequenced from the same sample in a study of molecular identifiers for immune sequencing clone quantification. TCRdb ran MiXCR on the PCR reads and lists one entry per CDR3 protein. The sample lists about 640,000 distinct CDR3 sequences; around 20% were seen once. Material: naive CD8+ T cells from blood, with Jurkat cell RNA spiked in. Sample subset: FACS-sorted CD8+CD4-CCR7+CD45RA+ naive T cells. Receptors originate from a human donor in good health. Some libraries in this study had Jurkat cell RNA spiked in.

This chain connects TRBV12-3 or TRBV12-4 to TRBJ2-1; D might be TRBD2 (6 bases). The CDR3 is 15 amino acids. V was cut by 6 bases and J by 5 bases, with 17 bases left in between. CDR3 region: CASSRPKTRDNEQFF. The CDR3 coding sequence is TGTGCCAGCAGCCGACCGAAGACTAGAGACAATGAGCAGTTCTTC.

This clonotype has more than one count but fewer than ten. The V gene is TRBV4-1, the J gene TRBJ2-5; TRBD1 agrees at 10 bases. CDR3 length: 15 residues. Germline V gene sequence: CDR1 MGHRA, CDR2 YSYEKL. V lost 1 base and J lost 7; bases outside the gene matches: 6. The CDR3 protein is CASSQVDRGSGTQYF. The CDR3 nucleotides are TGCGCCAGCAGCCAAGTGGACAGGGGGTCCGGGACCCAGTACTTC.

On this clonotype: The junction departs from the called germline gene at one end, perhaps through a read error. The rearrangement links TRBV7-7 to TRBJ2-5; the match to TRBD2 covers 14 bases. The CDR3 contains 18 residues. The germline V gene has CDR1 SSHAT and CDR2 FNYEAQ (reference sequence). The CDR3 reads CASSSGLAGALYQETQYF. The CDR3 nucleotides are TGTGCTAGCAGCTCGGGACTAGCGGGAGCCCTGTACCAAGAGACCCAGTACTTC.

The table lists this clonotype with a count of one. A clone one base away is much larger, so this may be a read error. The chain has TRBV7-6 and TRBJ2-2; a possible D gene is TRBD2 (5 bases). The CDR3 consists of 16 residues. CDR1 and CDR2 from the germline V gene are SGHVS and FNYEAQ. CDR3 DNA sequence: TGTGCCGGCAGCTTAGATGCGGCGGAGGCAGCGGGGGAGCTGTTTTTT. Its protein is CAGSLDAAEAAGELFF.

This clonotype was counted ten times or more. This sequence joins TRBV7-2 and TRBJ2-7; no reliable D call. Germline V gene sequence: CDR1 SGHTA, CDR2 FQGNSA. V dropped 1 base and J dropped 3 bases, with 16 bases sitting between them. The length of the CDR3 is 16 residues. The CDR3 protein is CASSLGGARTFYEQYF. The CDR3 region has the DNA TGTGCCAGCAGCTTAGGAGGCGCCCGAACTTTCTACGAGCAGTACTTC.

The rearrangement uses TRBV4-1 and TRBJ2-6; D perhaps matches TRBD2 (5 bases). The CDR3 runs to 16 residues. Germline V gives CDR1 MGHRA, CDR2 YSYEKL. Trimming removed 4 bases at V and 0 bases at J, with 10 bases between. CDR3 in DNA: TGCGCCAGCAGCCTAATGGCGGGCTCTGGGGCCAACGTCCTGACTTTC. Protein sequence: CASSLMAGSGANVLTF.

This clonotype was counted many times. This chain uses TRBV4-1 with TRBJ1-2; no firm D call. CDR1 is MGHRA, CDR2 YSYEKL, per germline. Trimming cost V 2 bases and J 7 bases, with 14 bases left between them. The CDR3 loop spans 14 amino acids. For the CDR3, the DNA is TGCGCCAGCAGCCAATCCGGGGAGGGTGCTGGCTACACCTTC. Translating gives CASSQSGEGAGYTF.

At least ten counts were recorded for this clonotype. The chain joins TRBV5-6 to TRBJ1-5; D is unclear. Germline CDR1 is SGHDT and CDR2 is YYEEEE. There are 18 residues in the CDR3. V dropped 4 bases and J dropped 0 bases, with 20 bases sitting between them. The CDR3 here is CASSHVRVRLFSNQPQHF. The CDR3 coding sequence is TGTGCCAGCAGCCACGTTAGGGTTCGACTCTTTAGCAATCAGCCCCAGCATTTT.

This clonotype was observed at least ten times. This chain connects TRBV19 to TRBJ1-3; D ambiguous. The V gene lost 5 bases and the J gene lost 0 bases, with 14 bases spanning the gap. Germline loops: CDR1 LNHDA, CDR2 SQIVND (reference sequence). CDR3 length: 16 residues. In DNA, the CDR3 is TGTGCCAGTAGTCTTGGCCGCCGATCCTCTGGAAACACCATATATTTT. Translation gives CASSLGRRSSGNTIYF.

This clonotype was found a few times. CDR3 sequence reads: CASSRTSGVLDYEQYF. In DNA, the CDR3 is TGTGCCAGCAGCCGGACTAGCGGGGTGTTGGACTACGAGCAGTACTTC. This chain links TRBV7-2 with TRBJ2-7; the match to TRBD2 covers 12 bases. CDR1 and CDR2 from the germline V gene are SGHTA and FQGNSA. The CDR3 extends over 16 amino acids. J gave up 3 bases and V 5 bases, and 8 bases lay outside the gene matches.

This clonotype occurred many times. This rearrangement joins TRBV4-1 to TRBJ2-5; 15 bases agree with TRBD2. After removal of 1 base from V and 5 bases from J, the junction contained 5 bases not matched to a gene. From germline, CDR1 is MGHRA and CDR2 YSYEKL. The CDR3 consists of 17 residues. CDR3 loop: CASSQGTSGGARETQYF. The CDR3 bases are TGCGCCAGCAGCCAAGGGACTAGCGGGGGGGCCCGTGAGACCCAGTACTTC.

This clonotype has at least ten counts. CDR3 bases: TGTGCCAGCAGCGTGGGCTACTCGAACACCGGGGAGCTGTTTTTT. This sequence encodes CASSVGYSNTGELFF. V gene TRBV9 combines with J gene TRBJ2-2, with D uncertain. The CDR3 is 15 residues long. Trimming took off 2 bases at V and 0 bases at J, with 8 bases between the two ends. CDR1 and CDR2 (germline): SGDLS, YYNGEE. The full variable domain, completed using reference TRBV9 and TRBJ2-2, is DSGVTQTPKHLITATGQRVTLRCSPRSGDLSVYWYQQSLDQGLQFLIQYYNGEERAKGNILERFSAQQFPDLHSELNLSSLELGDSALYFCASSVGYSNTGELFFGEGSRLTVL.

This clonotype was recorded at least ten times. The genes are TRBV20-1 and TRBJ2-3; 7 nucleotides match TRBD1. The CDR3 sequence is 14 residues long. Per germline, CDR1 DFQATT and CDR2 SNEGSKA (reference sequence). The V and J ends lost 2 bases and 5 bases, in that order; junction bases with no gene match: 7. CDR3: CSARFTGAEDTQYF. Written as DNA, the CDR3 is TGCAGTGCTAGATTCACAGGGGCCGAAGATACGCAGTATTTT.

This clonotype turned up a few times. DNA of the CDR3: TGCAGTGCTAGTCCAATGGGACAGGGGAAAGAGACCCAGTACTTC. It is translated as CSASPMGQGKETQYF. The genes are TRBV20-1 and TRBJ2-5; TRBD1 matches at 10 bases. V lost 3 bases and J lost 3; bases outside the gene matches: 7. Germline V gene data show CDR1 as DFQATT and CDR2 as SNEGSKA (reference sequence). The CDR3 has 15 residues.

Details on this clonotype: The missing conserved phenylalanine or tryptophan at the end of this CDR3 makes a read error likely. V and J are TRBV27 and TRBJ2-1; 8 bases agree with TRBD2. This CDR3 comprises 15 residues. The V gene end was trimmed by 6 bases and the J gene end by 9 bases; junction bases not matched to a gene: 13. Per germline, CDR1 MNHEY and CDR2 SMNVEV (reference sequence). The CDR3 spells CASSFLGGRFGEQFL. In DNA form, the CDR3 reads TGTGCCAGCAGCTTTCTCGGCGGGAGGTTTGGTGAGCAGTTCCTC.

The table lists this clonotype with many counts. This chain joins TRBV20-1 and TRBJ2-3, with 10 bases identical to TRBD2. The CDR3 consists of 15 residues. With 6 bases clipped from V and 2 bases from J, the junction kept 8 bases outside the gene matches. Germline CDR1 and CDR2: DFQATT and SNEGSKA (reference sequence). CDR3 DNA: TGCAGTGCCCAATCCGGGACTAGCGCCACAGATACGCAGTATTTT. Amino acid sequence: CSAQSGTSATDTQYF.

This clonotype was observed a handful of times. J is TRBJ2-1 and V is TRBV27; D ambiguous. There are 12 residues in the CDR3. CDR1 is MNHEY and CDR2 is SMNVEV in the germline V gene (reference sequence). Trimming removed 7 bases at V and 5 bases at J, with 9 bases between. For the CDR3, the DNA is TGTGCCAGCACCGGGCCAAACAATGAGCAGTTCTTC. Translated: CASTGPNNEQFF.

V is TRBV11-3 and J is TRBJ2-1; 12 bases agree with TRBD2. The CDR3 has 16 amino acids. Looked up from germline, CDR1 is SGHNT and CDR2 is YENEEA. V lost 2 bases and J lost 8; bases outside the gene matches: 7. CDR3 amino acids: CASSLKTSGSGYEQFF. CDR3 nucleotides: TGTGCCAGCAGCTTAAAGACTAGCGGGAGTGGCTATGAGCAGTTCTTC.

This clonotype was detected many times. V and J are TRBV7-9 and TRBJ2-7, with a tentative D call TRBD2 (6 bases). Germline V lookup: CDR1 SEHNR, CDR2 FQNEAQ (reference sequence). This CDR3 is 14 amino acids long. V lost 8 bases and J 0 bases, leaving 14 bases between the germline ends. The CDR3 here is CASDGGIPSYEQYF. CDR3 nucleotides: TGTGCCAGCGACGGCGGGATACCCTCCTACGAGCAGTACTTC.

The V call is TRBV28, the J call TRBJ1-5, with D hard to call. V was trimmed by 7 bases and J by 3 bases, leaving 13 bases between them. Germline CDR1 reads MDHEN; CDR2 reads SYDVKM. CDR3 size: 14 residues. This CDR3 is CASIPPRSNQPQHF. CDR3 DNA: TGTGCCAGCATCCCCCCCCGGTCCAATCAGCCCCAGCATTTT.

On this clonotype: This may be a read error, as it is one base from a much larger clone. The chain combines TRBV10-3 with TRBJ2-1, with no clear D. The CDR3 runs to 11 residues. Germline-derived CDR1 and CDR2 are ENHRY and SYGVKD. With 6 bases removed from V and 9 bases from J, the gap between germline ends came to 9 bases. DNA of the CDR3: TGTGCCATCAGCTTTGGCAGTGAGCAGTTCTTC. This gives the protein CAISFGSEQFF.

This clonotype was observed a few times. The chain has TRBV7-9 and TRBJ2-1; TRBD2 matches 9 bases. The CDR3 spans 19 residues. The germline V gene has CDR1 SEHNR and CDR2 FQNEAQ (reference sequence). J gave up 3 bases and V 5 bases, and 17 bases lay outside the gene matches. In DNA, the CDR3 is TGTGCCAGCAGCCCCCGAGCGGGAGGACCACCTACTATCTACAATGAGCAGTTCTTC. The encoded protein is CASSPRAGGPPTIYNEQFF.

This chain joins TRBV6-2 or TRBV6-3 and TRBJ2-7; 7 nucleotides line up with TRBD2. Germline V gene lookup returns CDR1 MNHEY and CDR2 SVGEGT. CDR3 length: 13 amino acids. The V and J ends lost 3 bases and 7 bases, in that order; junction bases with no gene match: 6. The CDR3 here is CASSYRTSWEQYF. As DNA, the CDR3 is TGTGCCAGCAGTTATCGGACTAGTTGGGAGCAGTACTTC.

Only a few counts were recorded for this clonotype. The V gene is TRBV5-4, the J gene TRBJ2-3; 10 nucleotides line up with TRBD2. The germline V gene encodes CDR1 SGHNT and CDR2 YYREEE (reference sequence). V shed 3 bases, J shed 1 base, and the junction held 8 bases outside the gene matches. The CDR3 runs to 17 residues. This chain's CDR3 is CASSSGLAVTRTDTQYF. The DNA of the CDR3 is TGTGCCAGCAGCTCCGGACTAGCGGTTACCCGCACAGATACGCAGTATTTT.

A single count supports this clonotype. A read error may be the cause here, since a much bigger clone is one base away. The CDR3 region has the DNA TGTGCCAGCGGTCTAAGCGGACAGTTCTCTAATCAGCCCCAGCATTTT. It codes for CASGLSGQFSNQPQHF. The chain has TRBV6-6 and TRBJ1-5; tentative D call: TRBD1 (6 bases). V was shortened by 8 bases and J by 4 bases, with 21 bases between the two germline ends. CDR1 is MNHNY, CDR2 SVGAGI, per germline (reference sequence). This CDR3 spans 16 amino acids.